This TCR beta chain was identified during a study of Ad26.COV2.S vaccination and SARS-CoV-2 variants. General study findings and limits: Responses of spike-specific T cells (both CD8+ and CD4+) reportedly showed substantial breadth after vaccination. Placebo recipients showed lower spike-specific TCR breadth than vaccinees.

Regarding treatment: around 19 received Ad26.COV2.S at low or high dose, single or two shots; about five received placebo; per-sample allocation not given. Specimen acquisition occurred on day 63 following the initial vaccine or placebo injection. This clone showed up just a few times. Antigen: not known. V shed 3 bases and J shed 6 bases, with 26 bases lying between them. This CDR3 spans 17 amino acids. Germline lookup yields CDR1 DFQATT and CDR2 SNEGSKA (reference sequence). Data came from immunoSEQ multiplex PCR; TCRdb stores just in-frame clones and leaves some out. Among about 480,000 clones listed, approximately 88% were seen once.

This sequence originates from a person between 18 and 65 years old who received the Ad26.COV2.S COVID-19 vaccine or a placebo. V gene TRBV20-1 combines with J gene TRBJ1-1; tentatively, D is TRBD1 (6 bases). The sequences come from peripheral blood, collected in a trial of Ad26.COV2.S vaccine versus placebo. The CDR3 DNA reads as TGCAGTGCTAGTGGGGGCTTTCCGGGACAAACGCGACCTGAAGCTTTCTTT. It is translated as CSASGGFPGQTRPEAFF.